This T cell receptor beta chain was documented in a study of blood T cell repertoires in COVID-19. The wider study: Samples representing acute and convalescent COVID-19 were sourced from the United States, Italy and Spain. T cells, B-cell-depleted T cells, or PBMCs provided the cDNA or gDNA that served as material.

This clone was seen ten or more times. The CDR3 consists of 16 residues. Per the study methods: Amplification from reference gene primers served as the basis for estimated nucleated cell counts. Some clones are missing from TCRdb's copy, which holds only in-frame ones; the method was immunoSEQ multiplex PCR. V, J and clone size were drawn from that table, and D and trimming were deduced from the DNA. The table shows roughly 310,000 clones, with roughly 90% occurring only once. The chain employs TRBV21-1 and TRBJ1-2; the D call TRBD1 from the table was never checked on the DNA. TRBV21-1 has pseudogene status. The sequence was obtained from a woman between 45 and 60 years old with active or convalescent COVID-19. The sequencing sample was made of peripheral blood. CDR3 in amino acids: CASSSHSGGVLWGYTF. The DNA for the CDR3 is TGTGCCAGCAGCTCCCATTCAGGGGGCGTGTTATGGGGCTACACCTTC.